This entry concerns a single T cell receptor (beta chain). Its antigen is not identified. Assay: immunoSEQ multiplex PCR; the TCRdb copy retains only in-frame clones and omits some. The sample holds fewer than 120,000 clones, about nine tenths seen once. This specimen belongs to a study of T cell responses to AZD1222 COVID-19 vaccine. Whole-study findings and limits: At baseline, just six AZD1222 recipients tested seropositive. The study sampled repertoires only after the peak T cell response. Spike as a whole was targeted by vaccine-associated CD4 TCRs, dominant at 160-218 and 743-854. Targeting of unmutated variant regions was reportedly seen in nearly half of spike-specific TCRs.

The CDR3 covers 12 residues. V lost 5 bases and J lost 6, with 9 bases in between. Germline V lookup: CDR1 SGHNT, CDR2 YENEEA. Sequencing used peripheral blood, obtained 28 days after the second AZD1222 dose. V gene TRBV11-3 combines with J gene TRBJ2-3, with D unresolved. The TCR was taken from an adult who received the AZD1222 COVID-19 vaccine. This CDR3 reads CASSQVRDTQYF. The CDR3, as DNA: TGTGCCAGCAGCCAGGTTCGGGATACGCAGTATTTT.